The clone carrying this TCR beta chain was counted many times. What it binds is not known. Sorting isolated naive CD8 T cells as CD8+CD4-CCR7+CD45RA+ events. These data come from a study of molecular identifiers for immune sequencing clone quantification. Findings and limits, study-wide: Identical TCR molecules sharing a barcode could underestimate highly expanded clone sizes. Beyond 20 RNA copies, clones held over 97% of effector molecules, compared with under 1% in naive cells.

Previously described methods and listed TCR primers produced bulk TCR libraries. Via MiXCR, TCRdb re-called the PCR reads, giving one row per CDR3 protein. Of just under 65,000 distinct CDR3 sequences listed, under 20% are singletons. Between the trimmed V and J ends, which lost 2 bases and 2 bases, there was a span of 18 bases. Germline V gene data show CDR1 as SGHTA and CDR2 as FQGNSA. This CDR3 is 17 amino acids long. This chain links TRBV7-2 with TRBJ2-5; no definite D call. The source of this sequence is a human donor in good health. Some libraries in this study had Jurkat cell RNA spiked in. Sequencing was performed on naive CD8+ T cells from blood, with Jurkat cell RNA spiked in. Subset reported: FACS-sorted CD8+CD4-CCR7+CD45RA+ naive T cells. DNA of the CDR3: TGTGCCAGCAGCTTAAGTCTTGGGCGGTATGTTCAAGAGACCCAGTACTTC. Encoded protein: CASSLSLGRYVQETQYF. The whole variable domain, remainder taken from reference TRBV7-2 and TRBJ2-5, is GAGVSQSPSNKVTEKGKDVELRCDPISGHTALYWYRQSLGQGLEFLIYFQGNSAPDKSGLPSDRFSAERTGGSVSTLTIQRTQQEDSAVYLCASSLSLGRYVQETQYFGPGTRLLVL.